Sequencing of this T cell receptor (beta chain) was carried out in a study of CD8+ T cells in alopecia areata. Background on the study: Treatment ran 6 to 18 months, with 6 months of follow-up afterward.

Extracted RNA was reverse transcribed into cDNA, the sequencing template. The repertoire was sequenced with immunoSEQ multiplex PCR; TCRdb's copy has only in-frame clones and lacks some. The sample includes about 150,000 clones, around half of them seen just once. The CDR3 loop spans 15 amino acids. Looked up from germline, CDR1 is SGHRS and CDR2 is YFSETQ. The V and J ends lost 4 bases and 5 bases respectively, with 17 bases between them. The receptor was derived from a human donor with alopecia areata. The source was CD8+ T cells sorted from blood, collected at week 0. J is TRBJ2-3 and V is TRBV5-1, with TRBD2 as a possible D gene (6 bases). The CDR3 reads CASSPNWAGKDTQYF. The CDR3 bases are TGCGCCAGCAGCCCCAACTGGGCGGGGAAAGATACGCAGTATTTT.